The sequence of this T cell receptor beta chain was determined in a study of cytomegalovirus exposure and HLA in healthy donors. Study findings and constraints: Further analysis, carried out later, found HLA-associated TCR beta chains more clonally expanded than equally common other chains. TCR beta V- and J-gene trimming, according to a later analysis, was linked to a missense DCLRE1C variant.

Germline CDR1 and CDR2: SGHKS and YYEKEE (reference sequence). CDR3 length equals 15 residues. Trimming removed 0 bases from V and 14 bases from J, with 18 bases in between. With respect to this clone: The target antigen is unknown.

60 Vbeta and 13 Jbeta primers were used in PCR. As originally analysed: Unique TCR beta chains numbered about 80 million in a later analysis, with around 10 million shared. Produced via immunoSEQ multiplex PCR; TCRdb's table is partial and in-frame only. V, J and clone size are those of that table, while D and trimming were read from the DNA. This table has around 150,000 clones, 76% appearing once. Sequenced: PBMCs. The receptor comes from a female donor in good health and CMV-seropositive. The J gene is TRBJ1-6, the V gene TRBV5-5, with a possible D match to TRBD1 (5 bases). For the CDR3, the DNA is TGTGCCAGCAGCTTGGAAGACAGAACATGGGCTGCCCTCCACTTT. Translated: CASSLEDRTWAALHF.